The present TCR beta chain was sequenced within a study of blood T cell repertoires in COVID-19. Looking at the study overall: Samples taken during acute and convalescent COVID-19 were collected in the United States, Italy and Spain. Sample material is recorded as cDNA or gDNA derived from T cells, B-cell-depleted T cells, or PBMCs.

Authors' analysis steps: For nucleated cells, counts were estimated from reference gene primer amplification. Libraries were prepared by immunoSEQ multiplex PCR; TCRdb keeps only in-frame clonotypes and omits some of them. V and J calls and clone size are copied from that table; D and trimming were computed from the DNA. The repertoire consists of nearly 50,000 clones, with about 85% occurring once and the leading ten covering over 12%. The J segment lost 4 bases and the V segment lost 0 bases, leaving 6 bases of the junction unmatched. The CDR3 consists of 15 residues. In germline, CDR1 is SGHTA, CDR2 FQGTGA.

The origin of this receptor is a human donor in a cohort sampled during active COVID-19. The sequenced sample was peripheral blood. J is TRBJ2-7 and V is TRBV7-3; 7 bases are shared with TRBD1. The chain's CDR3 is CASSLTHGTDYEQYF. CDR3 nucleotide sequence: TGTGCCAGCAGCTTAACGCATGGGACAGATTACGAGCAGTACTTC.